Shown below are 17 T cell receptor beta chains from a single sample sequenced in a study of blood T cell repertoires in COVID-19. The table came from immunoSEQ multiplex PCR; TCRdb's copy has only in-frame clones and leaves some out. Here the sample spans some 130,000 clones, about four fifths being singletons. Sequencing was done on a sample of peripheral blood. All receptors derive from a man in his fifties or sixties with acute or convalescent COVID-19.

V gene TRBV29-1 combines with J gene TRBJ2-2; TRBD2 aligns across 9 bases. CDR1 SQVTM and CDR2 ANQGSEA come from the germline V gene. J lost 4 bases, V lost 3 bases, and 0 bases had no gene match. This CDR3 has 13 residues. The CDR3 coding sequence is TGCAGCGTTGAGCGGGGGGGCACCGGGGAGCTGTTTTTT. Its protein is CSVERGGTGELFF.

The V and J genes are TRBV4-1 and TRBJ2-2, with a weak D call TRBD1 (5 bases). V lost 2 bases, J lost 3 bases, and 19 bases lay in between. This CDR3 is built from 18 residues. Germline CDR1 MGHRA, CDR2 YSYEKL. CDR3 in amino acids: CASSQYAEYDSYTGELFF. CDR3 nucleotide sequence: TGCGCCAGCAGCCAATATGCGGAGTACGACAGCTACACCGGGGAGCTGTTTTTT.

The chain employs TRBV14 and TRBJ1-1; D ambiguous. From germline, CDR1 is SGHDN and CDR2 FVKESK. Trimming removed 2 bases from V and 0 bases from J, with 7 bases in between. The CDR3 sequence is 14 residues long. The CDR3 is CASSQFGLNTEAFF. The CDR3 DNA follows: TGTGCCAGCAGCCAATTTGGGCTGAACACTGAAGCTTTCTTT.

The chain links TRBV24-1 to TRBJ2-7; the match to TRBD1 covers 8 bases. The V segment lost 1 base and the J segment 7 bases; nucleotides outside the gene matches: 11. The CDR3 sequence is 16 residues long. Germline V lookup: CDR1 KGHDR, CDR2 SFDVKD. The CDR3 here is CATSDLGAGGLEEQYF. Written as DNA, the CDR3 is TGTGCCACCAGTGATTTAGGAGCAGGGGGCTTGGAAGAGCAGTACTTC.

The chain couples TRBV5-1 to TRBJ2-7; D not certain. Germline V gene sequence: CDR1 SGHRS, CDR2 YFSETQ. Trimming pared 0 bases from V and 0 bases from J, leaving 7 bases between. This CDR3 contains 14 residues. CDR3 in amino acids: CASSLGRSSYEQYF. CDR3 sequence (DNA): TGCGCCAGCAGCTTGGGACGGAGCTCCTACGAGCAGTACTTC.

The V gene is TRBV7-3, the J gene TRBJ2-1; 14 bases are a match to TRBD2. Unmatched junction bases numbered 8, after V lost 5 bases and J lost 8 bases. The CDR3 is 16 residues long. In germline, CDR1 is SGHTA, CDR2 FQGTGA. The CDR3: CASSLGTSGSIHEQFF. DNA of the CDR3: TGTGCCAGCAGCCTTGGGACTAGCGGGAGTATACATGAGCAGTTCTTC.

The chain recombines TRBV30 with TRBJ1-2; TRBD1 matches at 7 bases. The germline V gene has CDR1 GTSNPN and CDR2 SVGIG (reference sequence). Trimming at V came to 0 bases and at J to 4 bases, leaving 5 bases not matched to a gene. The CDR3 is 14 residues long. CDR3 DNA sequence: TGTGCCTGGAGTGTATTCGGACAGGTCTATGGCTACACCTTC. The encoded protein is CAWSVFGQVYGYTF.

CDR3 region: CASSDGQLYGYTF. The CDR3 DNA is TGTGCCAGCAGTGATGGGCAGCTCTATGGCTACACCTTC. The rearrangement uses TRBV6-1 and TRBJ1-2; D uncertain. The CDR3 length is 13 residues. V was clipped by 3 bases and J by 4 bases, with 9 bases between them. CDR1 is MNHNS and CDR2 is SASEGT in the germline V gene.

V and J are TRBV15 and TRBJ1-5; D remains ambiguous. In germline, CDR1 is LNHNV, CDR2 YYDKDF (reference sequence). The CDR3 spans 13 residues. Trimming left V 0 bases short and J 5 bases short, with 5 bases between. The CDR3 is CATSRERDQPQHF. CDR3 DNA: TGTGCCACCAGCAGAGAACGGGATCAGCCCCAGCATTTT.

This chain joins TRBV5-5 and TRBJ2-5; TRBD2 matches 7 bases. This CDR3 is built from 15 residues. Germline loops: CDR1 SGHKS, CDR2 YYEKEE (reference sequence). Trimming took 4 bases from V and 2 from J; bases not matched to a gene: 8. CDR3 in amino acids: CASSHRLALQETQYF. The CDR3 region has the DNA TGTGCCAGCAGCCACCGACTAGCTCTGCAAGAGACCCAGTACTTC.

The genes are TRBV5-5 and TRBJ2-5; D is unresolved. Germline V gives CDR1 SGHKS, CDR2 YYEKEE (reference sequence). Trimming stripped 2 bases from V and 3 bases from J, with 11 bases between. The CDR3 consists of 14 residues. CDR3 coding DNA: TGTGCCAGCAGCTTTGGGCAGCTAAAAGAGACCCAGTACTTC. Its translation is CASSFGQLKETQYF.

This rearrangement joins TRBV5-1 to TRBJ1-2, with D unresolved. Germline assignment: CDR1 SGHRS and CDR2 YFSETQ. The CDR3 covers 16 residues. The V end lost 3 bases, the J end lost 2 bases, and 17 bases lay between the germline ends. The CDR3 DNA reads as TGCGCCAGCAGCTCTCGGGGTGTCGGAGAGAACTATGGCTACACCTTC. This translates into CASSSRGVGENYGYTF.

V usage is TRBV5-5 and J usage is TRBJ2-1, with D uncertain. With 1 base removed from V and 6 bases from J, the gap between germline ends came to 8 bases. The CDR3 spans 13 residues. Per the germline V gene, CDR1 is SGHKS and CDR2 is YYEKEE (reference sequence). CDR3: CASSLSPSNEQFF. The CDR3 nucleotides are TGTGCCAGCAGCTTGTCTCCCTCCAATGAGCAGTTCTTC.

The chain recombines TRBV6-1 with TRBJ1-3, with D maybe TRBD1 (6 bases). Germline CDR1 reads MNHNS; CDR2 reads SASEGT. The CDR3 extends over 15 amino acids. V shed 2 bases and J shed 4 bases, with 12 bases lying between them. CDR3 residues: CASSELGQPGNTIYF. The CDR3, as DNA: TGTGCCAGCAGTGAATTGGGACAACCCGGAAACACCATATATTTT.

This sequence joins TRBV5-1 and TRBJ2-1, with TRBD2 identical over 14 bases. V lost 4 bases and J lost 6; bases outside the gene matches: 6. Germline CDR1 and CDR2: SGHRS and YFSETQ. The CDR3 consists of 16 residues. The chain's CDR3 is CASSRTGTSGSNEQFF. As DNA, the CDR3 is TGCGCCAGCAGCAGAACCGGGACTAGCGGGAGCAATGAGCAGTTCTTC. Full variable domain (rest looked up from reference TRBV5-1 and TRBJ2-1): KAGVTQTPRYLIKTRGQQVTLSCSPISGHRSVSWYQQTPGQGLQFLFEYFSETQRNKGNFPGRFSGRQFSNSRSEMNVSTLELGDSALYLCASSRTGTSGSNEQFFGPGTRLTVL.

The chain combines TRBV3-1 (or the pseudogene TRBV3-2) with TRBJ2-5; D possibly corresponds to TRBD1 (6 bases). The CDR3 consists of 17 residues. V was pared by 1 base and J by 3 bases, with 18 bases between. In germline, CDR1 is LGHDT, CDR2 YNNKEL (reference sequence). CDR3 DNA: TGTGCCAGCAGCCAAGCAACCAGTGGGACACCCAAAGAGACCCAGTACTTC. Protein product: CASSQATSGTPKETQYF.

The rearrangement uses TRBV12-5 and TRBJ1-1; 7 nucleotides agree with TRBD1. Germline V gives CDR1 LGHNT, CDR2 FRNRAP. The V and J ends lost 5 bases and 3 bases, in that order; junction bases with no gene match: 6. This CDR3 comprises 14 residues. The CDR3, as DNA: TGTGCTAGTGGTCCTGACAGGGCTTACACTGAAGCTTTCTTT. It yields the protein CASGPDRAYTEAFF.